The source of this T cell receptor (beta chain) is a study of neurological immune-mediated disorders. Whole-study results and caveats: In HTLV-1-associated myelopathy, TCR clonal expansion was greatest, and in multiple sclerosis it was least, below healthy controls.

This clonotype was picked up many times. Antigen specificity is unknown. For the unsorted libraries, 2 million PBMCs stored at -80 C served as input. Template-switch 5'RACE cDNA synthesis added a 10-nucleotide unique molecular identifier. Over 160 million TCR-beta sequences, together covering 15-18 subjects, were produced by every individual sequencing run that was carried out. TCRdb reanalysed the 5' RACE reads using MiXCR and keeps one entry per CDR3 protein. The profile covers 27,000 or so distinct CDR3 sequences, with under 25% appearing a single time and roughly 17% taken by the ten largest. The CDR3 totals 14 residues. With V trimmed by 5 bases and J by 1 base, 5 bases remained unmatched. The V gene's germline CDR1 is DFQATT and CDR2 SNEGSKA (reference sequence).

The source of this sequence is an older woman in good health. The sequenced sample consisted of PBMCs. The V gene is TRBV20-1, the J gene TRBJ2-4; 7 nucleotides align to TRBD1. The DNA for the CDR3 is TGCAGTGCTGCGACAGGGTGGGCCAAAAACATTCAGTACTTC. As protein: CSAATGWAKNIQYF.